This TCR beta chain was identified during a study of regulatory T cells in long-lasting Graves disease. The authors built TCR beta libraries using iRepertoire HTBI primers and Arm-PCR of CDR3 regions. From the multiplex PCR reads, TCRdb called clonotypes with MiXCR, one entry per CDR3 protein. The data show fewer than 400,000 distinct CDR3 sequences, roughly a fifth seen once. Findings and caveats of the study: More public clonotypes were shared by persistent patients (around 2,600) than by new patients (roughly 870).

Details on this clonotype: Its antigen remains unidentified.

CDR3 size: 14 residues. V lost 5 bases and J 2 bases, leaving 12 bases between the germline ends. The germline V gene has CDR1 SGHAT and CDR2 FQNNGV. Time point indicated: persistent/refractory GD, antithyroid drugs over 5 years with positive TRAb. The TCR library was prepared using RNA isolated from PBMCs. The clonotype comes from a female donor with Graves disease. Source: peripheral blood mononuclear cells (PBMCs), taken when the disease was refractory, from a patient treated with antithyroid drugs. The J gene is TRBJ2-5, the V gene TRBV11-2; D not certain. The CDR3 coding sequence is TGTGCCAGCAGCCCCCCGACTGAACAAGAGACCCAGTACTTC. Translated: CASSPPTEQETQYF.